This entry is about one T cell receptor beta chain. Germline V gives CDR1 SGHRS, CDR2 YFSETQ. The CDR3 is 15 amino acids. V dropped 4 bases and J dropped 5; count of bases not matched to a gene: 10. This specimen belongs to a study of OX40 agonist ivuxolimab in advanced cancers. Assay: immunoSEQ multiplex PCR; the TCRdb copy retains only in-frame clones and omits some. The data show 75,000 to 100,000 clones, 89% seen once. The rearrangement uses TRBV5-1 and TRBJ2-5; TRBD1 agrees at 8 bases. Sample: CD4+ or CD8+ T cells sorted from blood, taken in a trial of the OX40 agonist ivuxolimab. The sequence derives from an adult with an advanced solid tumor such as melanoma, head and neck, liver or kidney cancer. The CDR3 region has the DNA TGCGCCAGCAGCACTTCAGGGGGCTTAGAGGAGACCCAGTACTTC. Protein product: CASSTSGGLEETQYF.